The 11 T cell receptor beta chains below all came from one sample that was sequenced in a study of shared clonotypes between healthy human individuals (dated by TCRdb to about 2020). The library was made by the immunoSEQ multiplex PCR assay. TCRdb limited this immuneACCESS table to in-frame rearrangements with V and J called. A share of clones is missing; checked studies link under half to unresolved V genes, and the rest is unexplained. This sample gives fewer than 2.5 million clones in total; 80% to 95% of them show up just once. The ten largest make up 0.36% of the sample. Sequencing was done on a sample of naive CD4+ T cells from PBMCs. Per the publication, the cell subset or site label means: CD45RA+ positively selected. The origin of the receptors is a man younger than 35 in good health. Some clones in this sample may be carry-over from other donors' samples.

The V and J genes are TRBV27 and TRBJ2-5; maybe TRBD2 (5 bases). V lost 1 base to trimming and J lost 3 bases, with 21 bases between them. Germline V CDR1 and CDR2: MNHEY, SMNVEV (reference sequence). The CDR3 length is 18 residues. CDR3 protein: CASSLYAPFGLQEETQYF. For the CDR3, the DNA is TGTGCCAGCAGTTTATACGCGCCCTTCGGACTGCAGGAAGAGACCCAGTACTTC.

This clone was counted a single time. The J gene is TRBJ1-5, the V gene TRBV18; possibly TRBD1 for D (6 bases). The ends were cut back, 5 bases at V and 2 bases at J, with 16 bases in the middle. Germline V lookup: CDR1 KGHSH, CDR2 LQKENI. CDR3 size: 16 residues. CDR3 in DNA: TGTGCCAGCTCATCCACGGTTGGGGGGCGCAATCAGCCCCAGCATTTT. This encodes CASSSTVGGRNQPQHF.

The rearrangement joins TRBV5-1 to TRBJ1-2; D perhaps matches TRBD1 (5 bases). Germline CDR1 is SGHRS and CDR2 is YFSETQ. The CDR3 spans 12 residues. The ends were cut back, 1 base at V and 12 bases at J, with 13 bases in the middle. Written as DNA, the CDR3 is TGCGCCAGCAGCTTGAGTGGGACTCCCAACACCTTC. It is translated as CASSLSGTPNTF. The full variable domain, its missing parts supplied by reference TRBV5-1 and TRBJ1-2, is KAGVTQTPRYLIKTRGQQVTLSCSPISGHRSVSWYQQTPGQGLQFLFEYFSETQRNKGNFPGRFSGRQFSNSRSEMNVSTLELGDSALYLCASSLSGTPNTFGSGTRLTVV.

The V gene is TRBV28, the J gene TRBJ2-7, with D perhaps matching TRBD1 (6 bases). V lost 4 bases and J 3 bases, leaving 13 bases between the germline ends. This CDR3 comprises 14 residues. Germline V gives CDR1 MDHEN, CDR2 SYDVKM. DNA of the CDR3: TGTGCCAGCAGTTCGAGCAACAGGGTCTACGAGCAGTACTTC. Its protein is CASSSSNRVYEQYF.

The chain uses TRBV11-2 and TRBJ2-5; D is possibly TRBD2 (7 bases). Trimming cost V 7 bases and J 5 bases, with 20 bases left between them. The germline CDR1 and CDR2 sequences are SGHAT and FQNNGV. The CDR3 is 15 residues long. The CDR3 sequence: CASTPQGREWETQYF. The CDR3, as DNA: TGTGCCAGCACCCCCCAGGGGCGGGAGTGGGAGACCCAGTACTTC.

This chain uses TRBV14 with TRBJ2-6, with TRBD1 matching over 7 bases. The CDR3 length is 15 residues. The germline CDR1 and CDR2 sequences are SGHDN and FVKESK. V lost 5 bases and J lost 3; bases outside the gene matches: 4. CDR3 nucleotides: TGTGCCAGCAGCACGAGGGACAGTGGGGCCAACGTCCTGACTTTC. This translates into CASSTRDSGANVLTF.

The CDR3: CASSLAPIPGTEAFF. The CDR3 DNA follows: TGTGCCAGCAGCTTGGCCCCGATACCTGGAACTGAAGCTTTCTTT. This chain joins TRBV5-6 and TRBJ1-1; D is undetermined. Germline V gives CDR1 SGHDT, CDR2 YYEEEE. The CDR3 length is 15 residues. V lost 0 bases to trimming and J lost 5 bases, with 14 bases between them.

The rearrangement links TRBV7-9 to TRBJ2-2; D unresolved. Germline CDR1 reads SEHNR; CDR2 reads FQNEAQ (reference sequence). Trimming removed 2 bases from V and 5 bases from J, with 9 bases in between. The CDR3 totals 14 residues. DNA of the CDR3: TGTGCCAGCAGCTTAAACGCCGTAACCGGGGAGCTGTTTTTT. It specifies CASSLNAVTGELFF.

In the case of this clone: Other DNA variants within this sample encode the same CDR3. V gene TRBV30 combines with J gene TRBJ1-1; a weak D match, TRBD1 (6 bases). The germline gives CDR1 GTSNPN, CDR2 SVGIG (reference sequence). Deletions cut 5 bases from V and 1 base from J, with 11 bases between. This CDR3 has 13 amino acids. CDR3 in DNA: TGTGCCTGGCGAAAACAGGGGAACACTGAAGCTTTCTTT. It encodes CAWRKQGNTEAFF.

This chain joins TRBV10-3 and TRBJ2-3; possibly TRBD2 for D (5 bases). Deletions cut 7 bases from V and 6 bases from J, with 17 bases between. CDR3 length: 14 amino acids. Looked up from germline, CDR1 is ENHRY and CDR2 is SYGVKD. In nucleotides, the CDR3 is TGTGCCATCAACAAGAATGAGGGCTTGGATACGCAGTATTTT. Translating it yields CAINKNEGLDTQYF.

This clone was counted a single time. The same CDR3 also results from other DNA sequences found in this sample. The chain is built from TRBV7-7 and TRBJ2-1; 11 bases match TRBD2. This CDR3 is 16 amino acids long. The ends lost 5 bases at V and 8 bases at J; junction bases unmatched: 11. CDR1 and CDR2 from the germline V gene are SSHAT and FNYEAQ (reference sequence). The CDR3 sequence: CASSLLAGGPKYEQFF. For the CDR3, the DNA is TGTGCCAGCAGCCTCCTAGCGGGAGGCCCTAAATATGAGCAGTTCTTC.